The sequence of this T cell receptor beta chain was determined in a study of tumor-infiltrating lymphocytes in primary liver carcinoma. General study points: A fraction of only about 7-25% of top clones appeared in all five tumor regions. Tumors significantly exceeded blood in top-250-clone fraction (p = 0.039).

The CDR3 length is 13 residues. TCR beta cDNA was prepared out of roughly 0.45 ug total RNA by means of a constant-region primer. ARM-PCR, slightly modified, supplied the TCR beta libraries through three nested multiplex PCR rounds. Use of TRBV1-TRBV30 forward primers with a C-beta reverse primer characterized the first two PCR rounds, which lasted about 10 cycles each. From the multiplex PCR reads, TCRdb called clonotypes with MiXCR, one entry per CDR3 protein. The sample carries approximately 190,000 distinct CDR3 sequences, 85% recorded once. DNA and RNA were both co-extracted from approximately 20-30 mg of bulk tissue that had not been sorted. This clonotype was seen a single time. What it binds is unknown.

The material sequenced was tumor tissue from primary liver carcinoma. The receptor was derived from a man aged 35 to 55 with primary liver carcinoma and hepatitis B virus infection. The J gene is TRBJ2-5, the V gene TRBV12-3 or TRBV12-4; no definite D call. In DNA, the CDR3 is TGTGCATGCAGTTTAAGTGGAGTGGAGACCCAGTACTTC. Its protein is CACSLSGVETQYF.